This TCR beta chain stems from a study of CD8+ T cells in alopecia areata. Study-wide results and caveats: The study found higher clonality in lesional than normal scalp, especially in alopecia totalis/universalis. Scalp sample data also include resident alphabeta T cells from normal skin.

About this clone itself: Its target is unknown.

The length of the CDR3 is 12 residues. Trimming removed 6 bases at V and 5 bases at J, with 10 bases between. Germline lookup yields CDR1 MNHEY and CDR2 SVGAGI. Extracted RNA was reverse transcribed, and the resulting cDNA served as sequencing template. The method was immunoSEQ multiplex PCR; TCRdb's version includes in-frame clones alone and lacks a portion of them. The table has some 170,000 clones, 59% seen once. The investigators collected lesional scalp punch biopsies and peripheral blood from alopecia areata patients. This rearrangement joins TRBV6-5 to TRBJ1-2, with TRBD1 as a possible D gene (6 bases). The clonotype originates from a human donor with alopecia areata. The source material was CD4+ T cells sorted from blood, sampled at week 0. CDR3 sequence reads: CASSLQGYGYTF. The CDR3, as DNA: TGTGCCAGCAGCCTCCAGGGGTATGGCTACACCTTC.